Listed here are 23 T cell receptor beta chains from one sample, sequenced in a study of blood T cell repertoires in COVID-19. Repertoires were generated with immunoSEQ multiplex PCR, while TCRdb's copy carries only in-frame clones and drops some. In the table there are about 47,000 clones, around 85% of which are singletons. What was sequenced was peripheral blood. These receptor sequences come from a man aged 45-65 years with acute or convalescent COVID-19.

Here the CDR3 reads CASSGTENSNQPQHF. The CDR3 DNA follows: TGTGCCAGCAGTGGGACAGAGAATAGCAATCAGCCCCAGCATTTT. The rearrangement uses TRBV2 and TRBJ1-5; possibly TRBD1 for D (6 bases). Trimming pared 4 bases from V and 0 bases from J, leaving 10 bases between. The CDR3 is 15 amino acids. Germline loops: CDR1 SNHLY, CDR2 FYNNEI.

The rearrangement uses TRBV5-1 and TRBJ1-5, with unresolved D. CDR1 is SGHRS, CDR2 YFSETQ, per germline. This CDR3 is 14 amino acids long. Trimming stripped 1 base from V and 6 bases from J, with 11 bases between. DNA of the CDR3: TGCGCCAGCAGCTTGTCGGCGGCGGGTCAGCCCCAGCATTTT. Protein: CASSLSAAGQPQHF. The entire variable domain, with the rest obtained from reference TRBV5-1 and TRBJ1-5, is as follows: KAGVTQTPRYLIKTRGQQVTLSCSPISGHRSVSWYQQTPGQGLQFLFEYFSETQRNKGNFPGRFSGRQFSNSRSEMNVSTLELGDSALYLCASSLSAAGQPQHFGDGTRLSIL.

DNA for the CDR3: TGCGCCAGCAGTGACTCTGAGCGGGGGCTGAGGAGACACACGCAGTATTTT. The encoded protein is CASSDSERGLRRHTQYF. This sequence joins TRBV10-1 and TRBJ2-3; 8 bases line up with TRBD2. CDR3 size: 17 residues. V dropped 3 bases and J dropped 9; count of bases not matched to a gene: 17. Germline CDR1 WNHNN, CDR2 SYGVQD (reference sequence).

The rearrangement joins TRBV19 to TRBJ2-5, with TRBD1 identical over 7 bases. The germline V gene encodes CDR1 LNHDA and CDR2 SQIVND (reference sequence). There are 19 residues in the CDR3. The J segment lost 4 bases and the V segment lost 5 bases, leaving 22 bases of the junction unmatched. The CDR3 DNA reads as TGTGCCAGTAGTCCCCAAACTCCCCTTTACGACAGGGCTGGAGAGACCCAGTACTTC. Its translation is CASSPQTPLYDRAGETQYF.

The chain links TRBV3-1 (or the pseudogene TRBV3-2) to TRBJ2-3, with 7 bases matching TRBD2. Germline V gives CDR1 LGHDT, CDR2 YNNKEL (reference sequence). V was pared by 2 bases and J by 2 bases, with 7 bases of the junction left unmatched. The CDR3 is 16 residues long. CDR3 nucleotide sequence: TGTGCCAGCAGCCAAACGACTAGCTCTAACACAGATACGCAGTATTTT. This translates into CASSQTTSSNTDTQYF.

This sequence joins TRBV28 and TRBJ2-4, with TRBD2 identical over 7 bases. This CDR3 region has 16 residues. Germline CDR1 reads MDHEN; CDR2 reads SYDVKM. After removal of 5 bases from V and 8 bases from J, the junction contained 15 bases not matched to a gene. CDR3 sequence reads: CASSPPQVRGRYIQYF. CDR3 in DNA: TGTGCCAGCAGTCCCCCGCAGGTGCGGGGGAGGTACATTCAGTACTTC.

This chain links TRBV7-9 with TRBJ1-1; D uncertain. Germline V gene lookup returns CDR1 SEHNR and CDR2 FQNEAQ (reference sequence). Trimming removed 1 base from V and 2 bases from J, with 8 bases in between. The CDR3 totals 14 residues. The CDR3: CASSLGTVNTEAFF. CDR3 coding DNA: TGTGCCAGCAGCTTAGGGACTGTCAACACTGAAGCTTTCTTT.

The chain employs TRBV5-1 and TRBJ2-3; TRBD2 matches at 16 bases. The CDR3 totals 18 residues. The germline V gene has CDR1 SGHRS and CDR2 YFSETQ. The ends lost 0 bases at V and 3 bases at J; junction bases unmatched: 4. CDR3 in DNA: TGCGCCAGCAGCTTGGAGGGACTAGCGGGGGGGCTGACAGATACGCAGTATTTT. This translates into CASSLEGLAGGLTDTQYF.

This clone was recorded only once. The chain has TRBV27 and TRBJ2-2; 16 positions agree with TRBD2. Unmatched junction bases numbered 9, after V lost 5 bases and J lost 3 bases. CDR3 length: 19 amino acids. Germline CDR1 MNHEY, CDR2 SMNVEV (reference sequence). In DNA, the CDR3 is TGTGCCAGCAGTCTCGGACCGGGACTAGCGGGGGGGTACACCGGGGAGCTGTTTTTT. Translating it yields CASSLGPGLAGGYTGELFF.

The rearrangement uses TRBV29-1 and TRBJ2-1; maybe TRBD2 (6 bases). The CDR3 length is 17 residues. Germline-derived CDR1 and CDR2 are SQVTM and ANQGSEA. V was clipped by 2 bases and J by 0 bases, with 17 bases between them. DNA of the CDR3: TGCAGCGTTGAAAGTCGGGACTTCAGTCGCTCCTACAATGAGCAGTTCTTC. Its protein product is CSVESRDFSRSYNEQFF.

The rearrangement joins TRBV15 to TRBJ2-6, with D unclear. Germline CDR1 and CDR2: LNHNV and YYDKDF (reference sequence). With 0 bases removed from V and 0 bases from J, the gap between germline ends came to 6 bases. CDR3 size: 16 residues. The CDR3: CATSRDRSSGANVLTF. The CDR3 nucleotides are TGTGCCACCAGCAGAGATAGAAGCTCTGGGGCCAACGTCCTGACTTTC.

The chain combines TRBV28 with TRBJ1-6, with a tentative D call TRBD1 (5 bases). Germline V gene data show CDR1 as MDHEN and CDR2 as SYDVKM. The CDR3 contains 14 residues. With 3 bases removed from V and 6 bases from J, the gap between germline ends came to 9 bases. The CDR3 bases are TGTGCCAGCAGTTTTGGAGGGACTAATTCACCCCTCCACTTT. This translates into CASSFGGTNSPLHF.

V and J are TRBV10-1 and TRBJ1-5; 7 bases map to TRBD1. The trim removed 9 bases at V and 0 bases at J, leaving 14 bases unmatched. This CDR3 has 17 residues. CDR1 WNHNN and CDR2 SYGVQD come from the germline V gene (reference sequence). CDR3 in amino acids: CARETDREGNSNQPQHF. CDR3 sequence (DNA): TGCGCCAGAGAAACCGACAGGGAAGGGAATAGCAATCAGCCCCAGCATTTT.

The gene calls are TRBV19 and TRBJ1-2; 7 bases line up with TRBD1. The CDR3 is made up of 14 amino acids. Germline loops: CDR1 LNHDA, CDR2 SQIVND (reference sequence). The V and J ends lost 1 base and 3 bases, in that order; junction bases with no gene match: 2. CDR3 sequence reads: CASSIAGTDYGYTF. The CDR3 DNA follows: TGTGCCAGTAGTATAGCCGGGACAGACTATGGCTACACCTTC.

This chain links TRBV28 with TRBJ2-3, with 7 bases that match TRBD2. The CDR3 sequence is 14 residues long. The V gene end was trimmed by 8 bases and the J gene end by 2 bases; junction bases not matched to a gene: 7. CDR1 is MDHEN and CDR2 is SYDVKM in the germline V gene. CDR3 sequence reads: CASGGGPHTDTQYF. CDR3 sequence (DNA): TGTGCCAGCGGGGGGGGACCCCACACAGATACGCAGTATTTT.

The chain is built from TRBV10-3 and TRBJ1-6; possible D gene TRBD1, 6 bases. The CDR3 has 18 amino acids. Per germline, CDR1 ENHRY and CDR2 SYGVKD. Trimming shortened V by 5 bases and J by 4 bases, and 21 bases separated the two germline ends. The DNA of the CDR3 is TGTGCCATCAGTCCTGCAGGGGATGGGAGTCCTTATAATTCACCCCTCCACTTT. As protein: CAISPAGDGSPYNSPLHF.

The genes are TRBV9 and TRBJ2-3; 8 nucleotides agree with TRBD2. Looked up from germline, CDR1 is SGDLS and CDR2 is YYNGEE. The V and J ends lost 3 bases and 2 bases, in that order; junction bases with no gene match: 5. The CDR3 covers 15 residues. The CDR3, as DNA: TGTGCCAGCAGCGCGCGGGGGGTCAACACAGATACGCAGTATTTT. Its translation: CASSARGVNTDTQYF.

This chain links TRBV7-9 with TRBJ1-6, with 10 nucleotides matching TRBD1. The J segment lost 0 bases and the V segment lost 5 bases, leaving 4 bases of the junction unmatched. This CDR3 spans 17 amino acids. Germline values: CDR1 SEHNR, CDR2 FQNEAQ (reference sequence). The CDR3 protein is CASSGRTGGSYNSPLHF. The CDR3 region has the DNA TGTGCCAGCAGCGGGCGGACAGGGGGCTCCTATAATTCACCCCTCCACTTT.

A note on this clone: This same CDR3 is encoded by further DNA sequences in the sample. The chain employs TRBV9 and TRBJ1-2, with D possibly TRBD1 on 5 matching bases. Trimming shortened V by 1 base and J by 1 base, and 5 bases separated the two germline ends. The CDR3 runs to 13 residues. From germline, CDR1 is SGDLS and CDR2 YYNGEE. This chain's CDR3 is CASSVRGNYGYTF. CDR3 in DNA: TGTGCCAGCAGCGTAAGGGGTAACTATGGCTACACCTTC.

This clone has only one observation. The chain links TRBV19 to TRBJ2-7; 9 bases agree with TRBD1. The CDR3 extends over 14 amino acids. The V gene end was trimmed by 1 base and the J gene end by 5 bases; junction bases not matched to a gene: 3. Looked up from germline, CDR1 is LNHDA and CDR2 is SQIVND (reference sequence). The DNA of the CDR3 is TGTGCCAGTAGTATAGGACAGGGGGGACACGAGCAGTACTTC. This codes for CASSIGQGGHEQYF.

This chain uses TRBV12-5 with TRBJ2-1; TRBD2 matches 7 bases. The length of the CDR3 is 15 residues. Losses at the gene ends were 1 base for V and 6 bases for J; bases not matched to a gene: 6. CDR1 and CDR2 (germline): LGHNT, FRNRAP. The CDR3 spells CASGLERTGGNEQFF. CDR3 coding DNA: TGTGCTAGTGGTTTGGAAAGGACGGGGGGCAATGAGCAGTTCTTC.

The V gene is TRBV20-1, the J gene TRBJ1-1; D remains ambiguous. The CDR3 is 11 residues long. Germline CDR1 DFQATT, CDR2 SNEGSKA (reference sequence). V was clipped by 7 bases and J by 1 base, with 7 bases between them. CDR3 region: CSVTRNTEAFF. In DNA, the CDR3 is TGCAGTGTTACACGGAACACTGAAGCTTTCTTT.

The chain combines TRBV5-1 with TRBJ2-7; TRBD1 matches at 7 bases. CDR1 and CDR2 (germline): SGHRS, YFSETQ. V shed 0 bases, J shed 0 bases, and the junction held 3 bases outside the gene matches. CDR3 size: 15 residues. The CDR3 region is CASSLEGQSSYEQYF. The CDR3 DNA reads as TGCGCCAGCAGCTTGGAGGGACAGAGCTCCTACGAGCAGTACTTC.